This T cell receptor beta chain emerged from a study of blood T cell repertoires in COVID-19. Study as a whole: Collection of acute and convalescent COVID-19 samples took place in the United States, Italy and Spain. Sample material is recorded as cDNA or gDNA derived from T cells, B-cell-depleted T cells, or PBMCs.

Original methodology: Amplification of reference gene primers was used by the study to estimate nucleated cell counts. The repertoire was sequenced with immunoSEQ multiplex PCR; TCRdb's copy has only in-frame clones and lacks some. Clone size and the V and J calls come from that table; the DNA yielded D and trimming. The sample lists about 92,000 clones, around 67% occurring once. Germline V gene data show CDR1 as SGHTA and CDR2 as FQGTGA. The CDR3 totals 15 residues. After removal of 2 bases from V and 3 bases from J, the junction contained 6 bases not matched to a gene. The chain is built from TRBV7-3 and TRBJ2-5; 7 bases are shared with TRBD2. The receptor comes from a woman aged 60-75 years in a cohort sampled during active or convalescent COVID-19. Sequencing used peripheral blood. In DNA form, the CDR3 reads TGTGCCAGCAGCTTATATGGCCTAGCGGAAGAGACCCAGTACTTC. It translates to CASSLYGLAEETQYF. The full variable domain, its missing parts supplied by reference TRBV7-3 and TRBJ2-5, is GAGVSQTPSNKVTEKGKYVELRCDPISGHTALYWYRQSLGQGPEFLIYFQGTGAADDSGLPNDRFFAVRPEGSVSTLKIQRTERGDSAVYLCASSLYGLAEETQYFGPGTRLLVL.